This T cell receptor (beta chain) was observed in a study of blood T cell repertoires in COVID-19. CDR1 and CDR2 from the germline V gene are SGHVS and FNYEAQ. The CDR3 is 15 amino acids. V lost 2 bases and J lost 1, with 11 bases in between. The data were produced by immunoSEQ multiplex PCR, yet TCRdb's version contains in-frame clones alone and is incomplete. The sample lists 250,000 or so clones; about nine tenths were seen once. Sequencing used peripheral blood. The V call is TRBV7-6, the J call TRBJ1-1; no clear D. This clonotype originated in a man aged 30 to 39 with COVID-19, enrolled during active disease. DNA of the CDR3: TGTGCCAGCAGCTTAAGCAGACTGGGGAACACTGAAGCTTTCTTT. Translated: CASSLSRLGNTEAFF.